What follows is one T cell receptor (beta chain) and its context. Its antigen remains unidentified. This sample is drawn from a study of radiation and T cells in renal cell carcinoma. General study points: From baseline, blood top tumor clonotypes peaked at 2 weeks post-radiation. Baseline intratumoral clonotype presence is unknown without pretreatment biopsies.

Method: immunoSEQ multiplex PCR; TCRdb's copy keeps in-frame clones and lacks some. The sample lists 150,000 or so clones; about nine tenths were seen once. Time point noted: blood 2 weeks post-SBRT. The treatment was: 15 Gy SBRT to primary tumor, nephrectomy 4 weeks later. After SBRT, blood was collected at 2 and 4 weeks, plus baseline. This CDR3 has 13 amino acids. Germline V gene lookup returns CDR1 MNHEY and CDR2 SVGAGI. Trimming pared 2 bases from V and 1 base from J, leaving 6 bases between. This chain joins TRBV6-5 and TRBJ2-7, with D hard to call. This TCR derives from a woman between 50 and 59 years old with renal cell carcinoma. Material: blood, obtained from a patient whose treatment included radiotherapy and nephrectomy. The CDR3 here is CASSYLPSYEQYF. As DNA, the CDR3 is TGTGCCAGCAGTTACCTCCCATCCTACGAGCAGTACTTC.